This T cell receptor beta chain appears in the sequencing data of a study of shared clonotypes between healthy human individuals (dated by TCRdb to 2019 to 2021). Concerning the study at large: The cohort included a few men and two women between 18 and 49 years of age. Each donor's leukapheresis produced roughly between roughly 0.9 and 8.9 billion PBMCs. Per donor, three plates each were used for CD4 naive and CD4 memory, two for CD8 naive, and one for CD8 memory. Libraries were prepared and TCR repertoires were sequenced by different laboratories using diverse techniques, in order to increase sequencing depth and limit assay-specific biases. To estimate repertoire size and how much clonotypes are shared between individuals, the study performed deep sequencing of blood TCR repertoires from roughly five healthy adults.

Using the deep immunoSEQ assay, TCR CDR3 regions were amplified from genomic DNA by multiplex PCR. Genomic DNA extracted from each cell subset was distributed evenly over all wells of several immunoSEQ 96-well plates, and each plate served as one replicate. Each replicate PCR for sorted subsets received around 210 ng genomic DNA, equal to about 30,000 T cell genomes. Purified libraries were quantified with a Qubit 3.0 fluorometer, sized on a Bioanalyzer 2100, and re-quantified with the KAPA Library Quantification kit. Each immunoSEQ 96-well plate was sequenced on its own single-read 150-cycle Illumina NextSeq 550 flow cell. The authors processed their data as follows. Because only junctional sequences without quality scores were contained in the immunoSEQ output, filtering matching that applied to full-length reads could not be performed. Sequences were annotated with PyIR, a Python wrapper for IgBLAST v1.9, and V/J genes and CDR3 were assigned using IMGT germline references. Reads were removed for weak V/J assignments (E-value above 1e-6), missing CDR3, stop codons, out-of-frame junctions, or ambiguous translated residues. V3J clonotypes were defined as sequences sharing the same inferred V gene, J gene, and CDR3 amino acid sequence. The percentage overlap between two repertoires was calculated by dividing the number of shared unique clonotypes by the size of the smaller repertoire. Repertoire richness was assessed with RTK rarefaction, the Chao1 estimator, and Recon v2.1 estimates of unobserved clonotypes. Generation probabilities were computed with OLGA for all TCRbeta clonotypes obtained by the gDNA method from a few donors. TCRdb retrieved this table from immuneACCESS and kept in-frame rearrangements only. Not all clones are present; in checked studies, unresolved V genes account for under half, and no reason is known for the remainder. That table furnishes V, J and clone size, whereas the DNA furnished D and trimming. The sample table lists almost 700,000 clones, about 92% of them with a count of one. Clones ranked in the top ten supply approximately 25% of the sample.

Points the paper makes about the study in general: Sampling was limited to blood, and TCR repertoires in tissue likely differ from TCR repertoires in blood. Across several donors, roughly 5% of naive CD4, 3.5% of naive CD8, around 2.1% of memory CD4, and 0.3% to 0.45% of memory CD8 clonotypes were shared. Pairwise subsampling led to the expectation that sequencing depth would affect the degree of clonotype sharing among donors. Because the study included only a small number of donors, the genetic and exposure-history diversity represented was limited. Compared with non-shared clonotypes, the clonotypes found in all four sorted-subset donors had higher generation probabilities. Even with the large sequencing depth, rarefaction of the sorted-subset datasets indicated that sequencing was incomplete. Estimated clonotype richness was generally larger for naive than for memory subsets.

Relative to germline, V is 0 bases shorter and J is 3 bases shorter, with 12 bases between their ends. CDR1 and CDR2 (SGHAT, FQNNGV) derive from the germline V gene. Including cysteine and phenylalanine, the CDR3 has 15 amino acids. This entry keeps only the CDR3 DNA: 45 bases, framed from base 1. In regard to this clone: What antigen it recognizes has not been identified. Nothing much larger sits one base from this clone, and base qualities are not available.

CD8 naive samples were CD45RO-negative cells positively selected for CCR7, giving a CD45RA+CCR7+ population that excluded TemRA cells. Donors were healthy HIV-negative adults with no recently reported acute infections or vaccinations. Every donor was a Caucasian adult living in Nashville, Tennessee, USA. After blood collection by leukapheresis, PBMCs were isolated using Ficoll-Histopaque density gradient centrifugation and then cryopreserved in the vapor phase of liquid nitrogen. Analytical flow cytometry was used to check the purity and quantity of each magnetically sorted T cell population. Genomic DNA was isolated from every sorted fraction and measured by UV absorbance on a Nanodrop 2000c.

The sequenced material came from naive CD8+ T cells sorted from blood. The label giving this sample's cell subset or site can be read as: CD45RA+CCR7+. The clonotype comes from a man aged 25 to 40 in good health. The rearrangement combines TRBV11-2 with TRBJ2-7; a weak D assignment points to TRBD1 (6 bases agree). The DNA is as follows: TGTGCCAGCAGCTTAGATTGGGGGCAGGGCTACGAGCAGTACTTC. It codes for CASSLDWGQGYEQYF. This CDR3, with the reference TRBV11-2 and TRBJ2-7 proteins standing in past its ends, gives the full variable domain EAGVAQSPRYKIIEKRQSVAFWCNPISGHATLYWYQQILGQGPKLLIQFQNNGVVDDSQLPKDRFSAERLKGVDSTLKIQPAKLEDSAVYLCASSLDWGQGYEQYFGPGTRLTVT.